This T cell receptor (beta chain) was found in a study of blood T cell repertoires in COVID-19. V was pared by 6 bases and J by 4 bases, with 10 bases between. CDR3 length: 12 residues. In germline, CDR1 is SGHKS, CDR2 YYEKEE (reference sequence). The data were produced by immunoSEQ multiplex PCR, yet TCRdb's version contains in-frame clones alone and is incomplete. This table has some 670,000 clones, 70% to 90% appearing once. V usage is TRBV5-5 and J usage is TRBJ1-1; no clear D. This TCR came from a woman between 18 and 30 years old with acute or convalescent COVID-19. Material: peripheral blood. The CDR3: CASTDTSTEAFF. CDR3 DNA: TGTGCCAGCACCGATACAAGCACTGAAGCTTTCTTT.